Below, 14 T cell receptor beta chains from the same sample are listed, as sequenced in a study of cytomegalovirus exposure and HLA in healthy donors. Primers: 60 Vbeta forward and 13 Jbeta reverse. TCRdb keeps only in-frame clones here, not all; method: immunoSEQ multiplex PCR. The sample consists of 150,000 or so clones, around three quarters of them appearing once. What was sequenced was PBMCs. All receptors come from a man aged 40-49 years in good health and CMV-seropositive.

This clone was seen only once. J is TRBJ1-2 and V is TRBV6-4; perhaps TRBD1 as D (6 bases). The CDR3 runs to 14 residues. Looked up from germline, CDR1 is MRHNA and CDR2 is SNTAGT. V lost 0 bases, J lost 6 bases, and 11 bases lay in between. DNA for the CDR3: TGTGCCAGCAGTGACTCCGGGACATCTCATGGCTACACCTTC. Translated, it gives CASSDSGTSHGYTF.

CDR3 amino acids: CASSPGTGGSYEQYF. The CDR3 region has the DNA TGTGCCAGCTCACCAGGGACAGGGGGCTCCTACGAGCAGTACTTC. The chain joins TRBV18 to TRBJ2-7; 11 bases map to TRBD1. This CDR3 region has 15 residues. Germline assignment: CDR1 KGHSH and CDR2 LQKENI. J gave up 0 bases and V 2 bases, and 0 bases lay outside the gene matches.

CDR3 coding DNA: TGCGCCAGCCATTGGACAGGGGGACAAGAGACCCAGTACTTC. This codes for CASHWTGGQETQYF. This chain joins TRBV5-1 and TRBJ2-5, with 10 bases identical to TRBD1. The trim removed 7 bases at V and 2 bases at J, leaving 5 bases unmatched. Germline CDR1 SGHRS, CDR2 YFSETQ. This CDR3 spans 14 amino acids.

The CDR3 here is CASRGGQETQYF. In DNA form, the CDR3 reads TGTGCCAGCAGGGGGGGGCAAGAGACCCAGTACTTC. V gene TRBV2 combines with J gene TRBJ2-5, with TRBD2 matching over 7 bases. Trimming took 6 bases from V and 2 from J; bases not matched to a gene: 0. CDR3 size: 12 residues. Germline V gene data show CDR1 as SNHLY and CDR2 as FYNNEI.

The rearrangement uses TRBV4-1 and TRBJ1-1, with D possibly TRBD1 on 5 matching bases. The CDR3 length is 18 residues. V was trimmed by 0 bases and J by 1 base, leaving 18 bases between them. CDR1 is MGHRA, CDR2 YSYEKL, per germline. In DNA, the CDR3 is TGCGCCAGCAGCCAAGATCGGTTCAGGACAACGGAGAACACTGAAGCTTTCTTT. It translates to CASSQDRFRTTENTEAFF.

This chain's CDR3 is CASSWGGETQYF. CDR3 coding DNA: TGCGCCAGCAGCTGGGGAGGAGAGACCCAGTACTTC. The V gene is TRBV5-1, the J gene TRBJ2-5, with D possibly matching TRBD2 (6 bases). The CDR3 extends over 12 amino acids. Deletions cut 3 bases from V and 4 bases from J, with 7 bases between. CDR1 is SGHRS and CDR2 is YFSETQ in the germline V gene.

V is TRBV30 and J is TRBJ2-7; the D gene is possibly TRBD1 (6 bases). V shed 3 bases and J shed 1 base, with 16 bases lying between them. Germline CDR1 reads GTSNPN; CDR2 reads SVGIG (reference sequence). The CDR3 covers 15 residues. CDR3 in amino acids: CAWSPNRAGSYEQYF. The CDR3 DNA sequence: TGTGCCTGGAGCCCCAACAGGGCCGGGTCCTACGAGCAGTACTTC.

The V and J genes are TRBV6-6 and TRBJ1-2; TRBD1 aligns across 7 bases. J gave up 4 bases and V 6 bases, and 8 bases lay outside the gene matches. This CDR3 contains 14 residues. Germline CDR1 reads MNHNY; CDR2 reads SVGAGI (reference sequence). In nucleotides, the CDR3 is TGTGCCAGCAGCCCCCGGACAGGAATCTATGGCTACACCTTC. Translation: CASSPRTGIYGYTF.

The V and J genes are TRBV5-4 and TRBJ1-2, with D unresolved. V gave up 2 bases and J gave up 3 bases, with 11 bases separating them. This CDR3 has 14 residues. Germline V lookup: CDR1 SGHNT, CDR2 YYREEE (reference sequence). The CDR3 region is CASSFPRSDYGYTF. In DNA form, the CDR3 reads TGTGCCAGCAGCTTCCCGCGCAGCGACTATGGCTACACCTTC.

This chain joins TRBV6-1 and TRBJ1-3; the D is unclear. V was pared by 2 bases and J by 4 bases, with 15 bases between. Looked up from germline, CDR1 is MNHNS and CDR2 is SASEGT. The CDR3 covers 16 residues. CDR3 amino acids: CASSESRRMSGNTIYF. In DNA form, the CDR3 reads TGTGCCAGCAGTGAATCTCGGCGGATGTCAGGAAACACCATATATTTT.

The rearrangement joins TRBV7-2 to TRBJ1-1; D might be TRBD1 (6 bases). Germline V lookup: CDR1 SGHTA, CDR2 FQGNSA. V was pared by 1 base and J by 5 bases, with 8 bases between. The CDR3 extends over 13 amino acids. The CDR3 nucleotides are TGTGCCAGCAGCTTAGGCACAGGGACTGAAGCTTTCTTT. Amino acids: CASSLGTGTEAFF.

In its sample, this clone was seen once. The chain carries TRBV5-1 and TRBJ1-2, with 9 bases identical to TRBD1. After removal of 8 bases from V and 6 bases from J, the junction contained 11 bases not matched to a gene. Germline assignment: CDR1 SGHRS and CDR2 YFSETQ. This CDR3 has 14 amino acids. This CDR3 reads CASNTQGAPNGYTF. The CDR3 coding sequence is TGCGCCAGTAATACACAGGGGGCGCCCAATGGCTACACCTTC.

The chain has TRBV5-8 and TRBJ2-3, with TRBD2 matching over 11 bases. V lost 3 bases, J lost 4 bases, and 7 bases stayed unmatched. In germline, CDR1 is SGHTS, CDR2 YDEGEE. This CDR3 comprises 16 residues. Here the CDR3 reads CASSSGTSGRADTQYF. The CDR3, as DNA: TGTGCCAGCAGCTCCGGGACTAGCGGTCGAGCAGATACGCAGTATTTT.

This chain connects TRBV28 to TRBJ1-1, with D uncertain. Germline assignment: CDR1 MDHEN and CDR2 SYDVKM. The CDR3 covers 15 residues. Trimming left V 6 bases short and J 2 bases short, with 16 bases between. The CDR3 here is CASRTPGRGNTEAFF. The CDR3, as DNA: TGTGCCAGCAGGACTCCCGGCCGAGGAAACACTGAAGCTTTCTTT.